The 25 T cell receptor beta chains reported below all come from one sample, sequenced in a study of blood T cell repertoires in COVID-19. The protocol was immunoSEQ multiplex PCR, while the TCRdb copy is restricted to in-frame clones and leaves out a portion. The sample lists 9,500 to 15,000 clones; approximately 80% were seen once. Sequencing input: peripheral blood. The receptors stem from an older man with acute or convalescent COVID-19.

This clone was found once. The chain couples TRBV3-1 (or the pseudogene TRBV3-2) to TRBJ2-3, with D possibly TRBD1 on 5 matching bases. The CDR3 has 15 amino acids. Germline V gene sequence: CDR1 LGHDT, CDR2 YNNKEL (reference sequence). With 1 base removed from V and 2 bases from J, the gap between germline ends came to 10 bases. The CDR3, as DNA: TGTGCCAGCAGCCAAGTCAACAGGCCCACAGATACGCAGTATTTT. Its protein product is CASSQVNRPTDTQYF.

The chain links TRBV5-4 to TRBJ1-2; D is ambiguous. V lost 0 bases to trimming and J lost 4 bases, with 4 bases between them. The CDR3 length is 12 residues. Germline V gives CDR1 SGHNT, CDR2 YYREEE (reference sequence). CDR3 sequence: CASSLDSYGYTF. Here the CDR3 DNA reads TGTGCCAGCAGCTTGGACAGCTATGGCTACACCTTC.

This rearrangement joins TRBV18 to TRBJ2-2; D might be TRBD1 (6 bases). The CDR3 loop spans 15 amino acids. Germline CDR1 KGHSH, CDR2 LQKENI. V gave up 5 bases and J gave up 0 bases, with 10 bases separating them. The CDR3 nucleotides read TGTGCCAGCTCAGTTAGGGGGACGAACACCGGGGAGCTGTTTTTT. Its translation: CASSVRGTNTGELFF. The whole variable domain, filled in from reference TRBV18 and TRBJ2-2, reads NAGVMQNPRHLVRRRGQEARLRCSPMKGHSHVYWYRQLPEEGLKFMVYLQKENIIDESGMPKERFSAEFPKEGPSILRIQQVVRGDSAAYFCASSVRGTNTGELFFGEGSRLTVL.

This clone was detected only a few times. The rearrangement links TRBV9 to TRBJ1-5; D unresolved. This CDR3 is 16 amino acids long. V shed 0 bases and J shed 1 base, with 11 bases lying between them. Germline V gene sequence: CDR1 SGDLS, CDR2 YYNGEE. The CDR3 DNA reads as TGTGCCAGCAGCGTAGTCGGGGTAAGGAGCAATCAGCCCCAGCATTTT. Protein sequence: CASSVVGVRSNQPQHF.

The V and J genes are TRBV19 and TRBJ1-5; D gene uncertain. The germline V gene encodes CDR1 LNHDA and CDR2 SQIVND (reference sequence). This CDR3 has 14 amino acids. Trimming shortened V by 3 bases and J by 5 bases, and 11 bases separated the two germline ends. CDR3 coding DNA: TGTGCCAGTAGTATTGCTAATTACGATCAGCCCCAGCATTTT. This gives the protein CASSIANYDQPQHF.

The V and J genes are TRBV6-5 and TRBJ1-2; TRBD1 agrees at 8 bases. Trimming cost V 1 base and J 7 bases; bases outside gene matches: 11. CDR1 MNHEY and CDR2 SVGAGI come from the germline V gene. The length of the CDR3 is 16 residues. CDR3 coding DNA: TGTGCCAGCAGTTACTGGACGGACAGGGCGCGGGGTGGCTACACCTTC. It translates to CASSYWTDRARGGYTF.

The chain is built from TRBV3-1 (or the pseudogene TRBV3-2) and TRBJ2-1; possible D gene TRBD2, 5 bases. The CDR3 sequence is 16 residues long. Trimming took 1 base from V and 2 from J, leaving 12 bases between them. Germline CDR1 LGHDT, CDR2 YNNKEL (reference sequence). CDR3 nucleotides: TGTGCCAGCAGCCAAGGTTATAAGCGGCCCTACAATGAGCAGTTCTTC. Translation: CASSQGYKRPYNEQFF.

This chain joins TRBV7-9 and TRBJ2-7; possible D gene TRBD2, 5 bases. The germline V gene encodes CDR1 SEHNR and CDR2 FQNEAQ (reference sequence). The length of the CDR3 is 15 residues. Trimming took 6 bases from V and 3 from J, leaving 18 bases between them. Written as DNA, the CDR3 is TGTGCCAGCAGGGAATCTGGTTCGGGGAGCTACGAGCAGTACTTC. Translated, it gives CASRESGSGSYEQYF.

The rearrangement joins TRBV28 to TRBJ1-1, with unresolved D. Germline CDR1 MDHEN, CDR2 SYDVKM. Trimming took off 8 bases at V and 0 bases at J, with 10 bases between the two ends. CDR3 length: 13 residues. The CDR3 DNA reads TGTGCCAGCCAAGCAGGTTTGAACACTGAAGCTTTCTTT. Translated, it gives CASQAGLNTEAFF. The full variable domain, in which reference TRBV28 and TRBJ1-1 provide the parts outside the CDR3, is DVKVTQSSRYLVKRTGEKVFLECVQDMDHENMFWYRQDPGLGLRLIYFSYDVKMKEKGDIPEGYSVSREKKERFSLILESASTNQTSMYLCASQAGLNTEAFFGQGTRLTVV.

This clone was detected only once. The CDR3 coding sequence is TGTGCCAGCAGCCAAGATATTAGCGGGGCAGATACGCAGTATTTT. This translates into CASSQDISGADTQYF. The chain has TRBV3-1 (or the pseudogene TRBV3-2) and TRBJ2-3; 8 bases map to TRBD2. The CDR3 runs 15 residues. The junction had 3 bases not matched to a gene; V was cut back by 0 bases and J by 4 bases. Looked up from germline, CDR1 is LGHDT and CDR2 is YNNKEL (reference sequence).

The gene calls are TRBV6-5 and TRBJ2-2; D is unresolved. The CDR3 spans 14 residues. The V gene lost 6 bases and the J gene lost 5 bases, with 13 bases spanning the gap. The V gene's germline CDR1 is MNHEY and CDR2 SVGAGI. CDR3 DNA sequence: TGTGCCAGCAGCCGAGGAGTACTTACCGGGGAGCTGTTTTTT. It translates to CASSRGVLTGELFF.

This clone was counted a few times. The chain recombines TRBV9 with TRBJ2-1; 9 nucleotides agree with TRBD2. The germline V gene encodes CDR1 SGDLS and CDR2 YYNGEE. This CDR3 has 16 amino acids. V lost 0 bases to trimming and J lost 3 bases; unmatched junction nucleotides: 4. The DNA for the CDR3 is TGTGCCAGCAGCGTAGGGGCTAGCGGGGTCTACAATGAGCAGTTCTTC. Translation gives CASSVGASGVYNEQFF. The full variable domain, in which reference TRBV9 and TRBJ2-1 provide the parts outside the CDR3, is DSGVTQTPKHLITATGQRVTLRCSPRSGDLSVYWYQQSLDQGLQFLIQYYNGEERAKGNILERFSAQQFPDLHSELNLSSLELGDSALYFCASSVGASGVYNEQFFGPGTRLTVL.

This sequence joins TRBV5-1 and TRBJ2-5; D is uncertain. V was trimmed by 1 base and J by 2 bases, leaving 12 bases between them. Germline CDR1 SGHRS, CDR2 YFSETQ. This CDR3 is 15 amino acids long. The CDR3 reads CASSLYGGRQETQYF. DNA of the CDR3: TGCGCCAGCAGCTTGTATGGTGGCAGACAAGAGACCCAGTACTTC.

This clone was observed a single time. CDR3 sequence reads: CASSLFPGGTEAFF. DNA of the CDR3: TGTGCCAGCAGCTTATTTCCGGGGGGCACTGAAGCTTTCTTT. J is TRBJ1-1 and V is TRBV7-2; maybe TRBD1 (5 bases). V was clipped by 2 bases and J by 4 bases, with 11 bases between them. Germline CDR1 reads SGHTA; CDR2 reads FQGNSA. The CDR3 loop spans 14 amino acids.

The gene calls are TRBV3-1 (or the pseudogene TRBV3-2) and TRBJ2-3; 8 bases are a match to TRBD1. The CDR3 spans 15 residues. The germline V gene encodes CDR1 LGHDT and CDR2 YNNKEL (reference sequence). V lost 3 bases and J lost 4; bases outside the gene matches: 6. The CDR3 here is CASSQRQGRPDTQYF. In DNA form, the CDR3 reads TGTGCCAGCAGCCAGCGACAGGGGAGGCCAGATACGCAGTATTTT.

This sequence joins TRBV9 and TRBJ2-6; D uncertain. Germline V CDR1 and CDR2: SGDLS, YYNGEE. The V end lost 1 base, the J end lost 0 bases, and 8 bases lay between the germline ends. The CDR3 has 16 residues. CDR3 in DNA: TGTGCCAGCAGCGTAATGGCCGCCTCTGGGGCCAACGTCCTGACTTTC. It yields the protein CASSVMAASGANVLTF.

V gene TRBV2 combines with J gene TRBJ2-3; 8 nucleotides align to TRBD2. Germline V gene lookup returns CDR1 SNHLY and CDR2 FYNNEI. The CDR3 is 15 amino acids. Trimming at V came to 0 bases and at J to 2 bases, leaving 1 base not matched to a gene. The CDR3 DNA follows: TGTGCCAGCAGTGAAGCAGGACTAGCCACAGATACGCAGTATTTT. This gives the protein CASSEAGLATDTQYF.

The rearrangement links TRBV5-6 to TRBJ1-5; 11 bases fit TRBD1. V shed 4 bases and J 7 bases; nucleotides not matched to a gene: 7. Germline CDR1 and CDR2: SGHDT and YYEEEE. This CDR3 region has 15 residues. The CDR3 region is CASSRSGTGGQPQHF. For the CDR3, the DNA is TGTGCCAGCAGCCGATCCGGGACAGGGGGACAGCCCCAGCATTTT.

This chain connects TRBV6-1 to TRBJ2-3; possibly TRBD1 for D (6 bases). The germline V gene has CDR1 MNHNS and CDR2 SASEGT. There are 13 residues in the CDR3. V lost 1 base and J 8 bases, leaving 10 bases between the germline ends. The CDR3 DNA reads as TGTGCCAGCAGTGAAGACAGGGTGGCTACGCAGTATTTT. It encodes CASSEDRVATQYF.

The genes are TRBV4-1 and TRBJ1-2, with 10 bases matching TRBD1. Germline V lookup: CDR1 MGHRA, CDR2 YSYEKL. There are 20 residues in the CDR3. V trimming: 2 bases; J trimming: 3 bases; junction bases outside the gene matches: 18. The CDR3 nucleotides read TGCGCCAGCAGCCAACCCAGGGGATGGGGACAGGGGACGAGAGACTATGGCTACACCTTC. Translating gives CASSQPRGWGQGTRDYGYTF.

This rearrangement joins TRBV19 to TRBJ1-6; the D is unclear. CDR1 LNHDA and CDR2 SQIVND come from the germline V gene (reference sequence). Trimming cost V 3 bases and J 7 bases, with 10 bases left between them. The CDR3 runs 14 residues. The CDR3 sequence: CASSMKQENSPLHF. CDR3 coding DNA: TGTGCCAGTAGTATGAAGCAGGAAAATTCACCCCTCCACTTT.

The CDR3 reads CASSLAPSGGQNEQYF. CDR3 DNA: TGTGCCAGCAGCTTAGCTCCTAGCGGGGGTCAGAACGAGCAGTACTTC. The rearrangement links TRBV7-8 to TRBJ2-7; TRBD2 matches 10 bases. V was pared by 0 bases and J by 5 bases, with 7 bases of the junction left unmatched. CDR1 is SGHVS, CDR2 FQNEAQ, per germline. The length of the CDR3 is 16 residues.

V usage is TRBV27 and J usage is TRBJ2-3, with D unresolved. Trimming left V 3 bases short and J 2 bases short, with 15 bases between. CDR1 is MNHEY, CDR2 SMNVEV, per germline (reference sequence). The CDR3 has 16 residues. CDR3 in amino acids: CASSFRPLSFTDTQYF. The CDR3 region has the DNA TGTGCCAGCAGTTTCAGGCCCCTTTCATTCACAGATACGCAGTATTTT.

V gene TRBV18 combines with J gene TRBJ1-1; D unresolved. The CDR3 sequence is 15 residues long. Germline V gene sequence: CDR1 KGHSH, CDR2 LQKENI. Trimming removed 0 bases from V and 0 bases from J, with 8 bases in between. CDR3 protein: CASSPPAEMNTEAFF. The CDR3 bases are TGTGCCAGCTCACCACCGGCGGAAATGAACACTGAAGCTTTCTTT.

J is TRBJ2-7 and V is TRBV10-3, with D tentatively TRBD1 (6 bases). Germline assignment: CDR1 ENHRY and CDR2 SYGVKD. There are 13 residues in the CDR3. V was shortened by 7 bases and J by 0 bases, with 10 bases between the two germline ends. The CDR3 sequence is CAITGDTSYEQYF. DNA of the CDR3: TGTGCCATCACTGGGGACACCTCCTACGAGCAGTACTTC.